Described below is a single T cell receptor beta chain sequence and its context. The antigen remains undetermined. It was with 60 Vbeta and 13 Jbeta primers that the PCR ran. Generated by immunoSEQ multiplex PCR, the TCRdb table keeps only in-frame clones and is missing some. Here the sample spans under 200,000 clones, about 80% being singletons. Germline trimming cut 3 bases from V and 9 bases from J; bases unmatched to any gene: 3. The germline V gene encodes CDR1 SGHAT and CDR2 FQNNGV. The CDR3 loop spans 13 amino acids. This entry belongs to a study of cytomegalovirus exposure and HLA in healthy donors. The overall study: The Caucasian-associated ancestry cluster contained 81% of the 300 to 450 genotyped donors. General study results and limits: CMV antigen specificity was confirmed in vitro for a few CMV-associated chains. TCR beta sequences numbering 15,000 to 20,000 were associated with HLA alleles at 0.05 false discovery rate in a later analysis.

Healthy bone marrow donors supplied every sample. Specimen: PBMCs. This sequence was found in a girl between 10 and 17 years old in good health and CMV-seropositive. The chain couples TRBV11-2 to TRBJ2-1; 9 bases are shared with TRBD1. The CDR3 loop reads CASSLGQGLEQFF. In DNA, the CDR3 is TGTGCCAGCAGCTTGGGACAGGGCCTTGAGCAGTTCTTC.